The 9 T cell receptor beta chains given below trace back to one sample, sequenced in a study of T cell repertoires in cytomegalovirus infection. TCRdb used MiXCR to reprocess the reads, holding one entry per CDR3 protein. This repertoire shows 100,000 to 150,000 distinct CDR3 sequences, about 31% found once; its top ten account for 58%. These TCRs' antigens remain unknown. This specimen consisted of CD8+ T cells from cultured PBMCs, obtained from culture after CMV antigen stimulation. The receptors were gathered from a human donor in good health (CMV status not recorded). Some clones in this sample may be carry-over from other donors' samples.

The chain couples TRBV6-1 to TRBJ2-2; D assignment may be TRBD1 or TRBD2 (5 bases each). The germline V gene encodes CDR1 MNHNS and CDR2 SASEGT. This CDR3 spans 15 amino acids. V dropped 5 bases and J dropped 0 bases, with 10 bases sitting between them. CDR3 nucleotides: TGTGCCAGCAGTCACGGGACGGCGAACACCGGGGAGCTGTTTTTT. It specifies CASSHGTANTGELFF.

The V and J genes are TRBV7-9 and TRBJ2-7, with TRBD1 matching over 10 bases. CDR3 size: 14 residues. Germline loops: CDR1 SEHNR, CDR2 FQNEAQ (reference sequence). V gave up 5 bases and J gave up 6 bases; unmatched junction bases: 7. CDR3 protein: CASSQGQGFLEQYF. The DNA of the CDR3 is TGTGCCAGCAGCCAGGGACAGGGGTTCCTCGAGCAGTACTTC.

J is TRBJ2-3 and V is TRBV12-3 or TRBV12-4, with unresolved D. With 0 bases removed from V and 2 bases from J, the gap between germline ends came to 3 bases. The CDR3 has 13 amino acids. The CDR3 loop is CASSLAHTDTQYF. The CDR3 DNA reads TGTGCCAGCAGTTTAGCCCACACAGATACGCAGTATTTT.

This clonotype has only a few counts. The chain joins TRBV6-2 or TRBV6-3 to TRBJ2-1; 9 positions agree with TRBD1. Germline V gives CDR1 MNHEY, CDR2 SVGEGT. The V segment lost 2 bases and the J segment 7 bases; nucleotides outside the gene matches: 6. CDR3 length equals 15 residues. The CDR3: CASSYTGGGGNEQFF. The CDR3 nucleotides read TGTGCCAGCAGTTACACAGGGGGCGGGGGTAATGAGCAGTTCTTC.

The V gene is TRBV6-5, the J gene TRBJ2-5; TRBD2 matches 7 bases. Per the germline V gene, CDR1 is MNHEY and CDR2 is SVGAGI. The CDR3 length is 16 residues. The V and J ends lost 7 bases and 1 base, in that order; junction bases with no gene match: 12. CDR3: CASKLSSGIVQETQYF. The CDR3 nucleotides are TGTGCCAGCAAGCTCTCTAGCGGAATAGTCCAAGAGACCCAGTACTTC.

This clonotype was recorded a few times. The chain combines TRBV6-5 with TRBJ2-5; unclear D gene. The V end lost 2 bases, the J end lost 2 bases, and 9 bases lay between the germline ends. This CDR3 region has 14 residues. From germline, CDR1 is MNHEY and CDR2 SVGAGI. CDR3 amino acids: CASSYGSLQETQYF. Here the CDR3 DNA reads TGTGCCAGCAGTTACGGTTCGCTTCAAGAGACCCAGTACTTC.

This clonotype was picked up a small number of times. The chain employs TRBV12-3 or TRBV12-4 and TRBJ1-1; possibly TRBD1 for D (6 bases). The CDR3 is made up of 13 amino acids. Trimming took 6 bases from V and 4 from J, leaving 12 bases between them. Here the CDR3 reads CASRVGGSTEAFF. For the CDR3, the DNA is TGTGCCAGCAGAGTAGGGGGAAGCACTGAAGCTTTCTTT.

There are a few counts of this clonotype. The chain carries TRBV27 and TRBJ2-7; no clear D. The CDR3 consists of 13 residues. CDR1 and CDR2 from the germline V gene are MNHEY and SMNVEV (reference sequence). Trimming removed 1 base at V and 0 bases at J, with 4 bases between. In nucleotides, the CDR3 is TGTGCCAGCAGTTTATACCCCTCCTACGAGCAGTACTTC. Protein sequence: CASSLYPSYEQYF.

The CDR3 coding sequence is TGTGCCAGCAGTCTACAATCGGGACAGAAACTACAGAATAACACCGGGGAGCTGTTTTTT. This gives the protein CASSLQSGQKLQNNTGELFF. The J gene is TRBJ2-2, the V gene TRBV6-8; 7 bases fit TRBD1. The junction had 20 bases not matched to a gene; V was cut back by 5 bases and J by 2 bases. The CDR3 spans 20 residues. Germline V CDR1 and CDR2: MNHGY, SAAAGT.